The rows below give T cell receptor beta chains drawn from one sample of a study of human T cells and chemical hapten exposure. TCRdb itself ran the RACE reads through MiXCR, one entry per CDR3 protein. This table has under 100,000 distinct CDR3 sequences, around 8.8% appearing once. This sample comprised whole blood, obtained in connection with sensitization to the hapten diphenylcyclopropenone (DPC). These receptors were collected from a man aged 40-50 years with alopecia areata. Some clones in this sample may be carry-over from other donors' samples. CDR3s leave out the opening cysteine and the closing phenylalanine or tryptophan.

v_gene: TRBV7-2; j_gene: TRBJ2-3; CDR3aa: ASSPLFSDTQY
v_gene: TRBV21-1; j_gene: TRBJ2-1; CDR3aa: ASSKHTQGQSSYNEQF
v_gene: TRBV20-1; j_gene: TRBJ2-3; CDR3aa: SLGEDTQY
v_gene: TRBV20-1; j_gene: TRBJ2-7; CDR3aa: SARSGTSGSYEQY
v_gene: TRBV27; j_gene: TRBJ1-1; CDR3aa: ASTTLRGAITEAF
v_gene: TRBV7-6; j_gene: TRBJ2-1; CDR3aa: ASRRLADPWNEQF
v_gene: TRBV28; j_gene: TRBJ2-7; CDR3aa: ASRKQPGGGSAYEQY
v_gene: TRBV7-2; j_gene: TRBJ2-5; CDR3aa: ASSLNMRDLETQY
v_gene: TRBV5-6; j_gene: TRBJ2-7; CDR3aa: ASSSDREHEQY
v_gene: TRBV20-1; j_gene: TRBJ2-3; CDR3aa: SATLPSGRSNTQY
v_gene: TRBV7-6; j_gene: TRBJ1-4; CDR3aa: AVGDLWEKLF
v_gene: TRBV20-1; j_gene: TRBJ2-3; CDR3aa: SARDSARGDTQY
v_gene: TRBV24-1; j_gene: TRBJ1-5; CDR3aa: ATSSVNQPQH
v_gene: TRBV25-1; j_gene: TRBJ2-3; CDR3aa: ASKKDGTDTQY
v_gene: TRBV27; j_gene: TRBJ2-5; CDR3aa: ASSLASGMETQY
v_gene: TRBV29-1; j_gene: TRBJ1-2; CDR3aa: SVELSGGYT
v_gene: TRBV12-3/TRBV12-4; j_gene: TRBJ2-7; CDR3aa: ASSFRTYEQY
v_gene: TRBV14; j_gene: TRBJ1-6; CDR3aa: ASSRTLAGNSPLH
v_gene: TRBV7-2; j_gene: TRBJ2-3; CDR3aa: ATGAYTDTQY
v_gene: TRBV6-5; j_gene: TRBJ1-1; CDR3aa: ASNLWTLMNTEAF
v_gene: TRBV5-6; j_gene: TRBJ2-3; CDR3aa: ASSLNLGRVSTDTQY
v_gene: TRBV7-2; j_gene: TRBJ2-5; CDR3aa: ASSSVGAGLQETQY
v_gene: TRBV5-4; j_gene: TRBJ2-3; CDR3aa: ASSPYGTASTDTQY
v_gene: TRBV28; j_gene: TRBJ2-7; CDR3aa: ASVRQTPGGYEQY
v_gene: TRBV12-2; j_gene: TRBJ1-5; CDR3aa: ASRRFDPKKGPQH
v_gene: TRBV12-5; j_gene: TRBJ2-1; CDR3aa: ASGYRMTSGEQF
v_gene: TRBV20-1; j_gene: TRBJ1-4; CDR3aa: SARQMLTTNEKLF
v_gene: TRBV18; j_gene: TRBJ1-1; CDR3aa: ASSPPAGSTEAF
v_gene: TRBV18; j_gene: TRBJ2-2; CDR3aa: ASSPTSGTNTGELF
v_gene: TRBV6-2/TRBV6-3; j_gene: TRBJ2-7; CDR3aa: ASSEDIRGPFEQY
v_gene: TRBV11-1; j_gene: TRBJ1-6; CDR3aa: ASSYGTDNSPLH
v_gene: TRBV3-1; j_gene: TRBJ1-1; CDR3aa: ASSRSGGGQSTGPEAF
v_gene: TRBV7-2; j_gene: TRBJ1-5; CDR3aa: ASSLEGQGARNQPQH
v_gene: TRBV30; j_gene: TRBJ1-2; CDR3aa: AWSNSETGDYGYT
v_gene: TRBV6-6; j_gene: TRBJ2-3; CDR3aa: ASSYSKGTADTQY
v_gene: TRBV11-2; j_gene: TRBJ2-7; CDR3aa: ASSFQGYAYEQY
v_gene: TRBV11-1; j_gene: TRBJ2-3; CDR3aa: ASSSLTRLTQY
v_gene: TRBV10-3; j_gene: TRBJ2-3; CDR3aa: AIRSGLLLTSTDTQY
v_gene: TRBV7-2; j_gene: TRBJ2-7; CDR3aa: ASNQDPVRVQY
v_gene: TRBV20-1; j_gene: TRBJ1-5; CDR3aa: SARGGSGVGPQH
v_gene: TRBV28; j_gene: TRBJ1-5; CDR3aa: ASSSPSNDQPQH
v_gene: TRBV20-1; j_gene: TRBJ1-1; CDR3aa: SARRVPNTEAF
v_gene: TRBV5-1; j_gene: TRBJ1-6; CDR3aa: ASSLTDDSPLH
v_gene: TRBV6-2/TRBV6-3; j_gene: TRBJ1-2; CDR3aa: ASSYERDRKTDGYT
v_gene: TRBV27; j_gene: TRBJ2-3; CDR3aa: ASTPIAGSYNTQY
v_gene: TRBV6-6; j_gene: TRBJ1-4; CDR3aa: ASRSGGQGSNEKLF